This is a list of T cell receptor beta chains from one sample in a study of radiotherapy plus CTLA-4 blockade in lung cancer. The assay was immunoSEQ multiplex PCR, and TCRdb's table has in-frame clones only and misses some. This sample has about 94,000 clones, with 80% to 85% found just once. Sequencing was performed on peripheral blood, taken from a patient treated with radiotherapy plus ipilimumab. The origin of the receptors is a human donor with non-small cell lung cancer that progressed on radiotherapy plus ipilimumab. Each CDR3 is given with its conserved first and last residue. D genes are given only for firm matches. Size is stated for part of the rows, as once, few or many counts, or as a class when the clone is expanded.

TGTGCCAGCAGTCCCCCTCCTGGGACATGGCAGTTCTTC	CASSPPPGTWQFF	TRBV28	TRBJ2-1	NA	NA
TGTGCCAGCAGCTTAGACAGGGCTAATGAAAAACTGTTTTTT	CASSLDRANEKLFF	TRBV7-9	TRBJ1-4	NA	NA
TGTGCCAGCAGCTTCGGGCTTACTAATGAAAAACTGTTTTTT	CASSFGLTNEKLFF	TRBV7-9	TRBJ1-4	NA	NA
TGTGCCAGCAGTCAGTCCTCCCAGGCTAACTATGGCTACACCTTC	CASSQSSQANYGYTF	TRBV6-4	TRBJ1-2	NA	NA
TGTGCCAGCAGCAAAGGACAGGGAGGGTTAGGCGGGGAGCTGTTTTTT	CASSKGQGGLGGELFF	TRBV11-3	TRBJ2-2	NA	NA
TGCGCCAGCAGTAGACGGGGCGACACCGGGGAGCTGTTTTTT	CASSRRGDTGELFF	TRBV5-1	TRBJ2-2	NA	NA
TGTGCCAGCAGCTTTCCGGACCTCGCCGGCTACACCTTC	CASSFPDLAGYTF	TRBV5-4	TRBJ1-2	NA	NA
TGCAGCGTTACTCAAGCGGGGGGGGGCACAGATACGCAGTATTTT	CSVTQAGGGTDTQYF	TRBV29-1	TRBJ2-3	TRBD2	NA
TGTGCCAGCAGCGATTTGGGACAAGAGACCCAGTACTTC	CASSDLGQETQYF	TRBV28	TRBJ2-5	NA	NA
TGTGCCAGCACCGCGGCGGGACTAGCTTACAATGAGCAGTTCTTC	CASTAAGLAYNEQFF	TRBV5-6	TRBJ2-1	TRBD2	NA
TGTGCCAGCTCACCCCCGACAGGGGTTGGCTACACCTTC	CASSPPTGVGYTF	TRBV18	TRBJ1-2	TRBD1	NA
TGTGCCAGCAGTTACTCGGGGGGCCGCTCGTCTACGCAGTATTTT	CASSYSGGRSSTQYF	TRBV6-5	TRBJ2-3	NA	NA
TGTGCCAGCATCAAAGACACGGTTAATGAAAAACTGTTTTTT	CASIKDTVNEKLFF	TRBV6-1	TRBJ1-4	NA	NA
TGTGCCAGCAGTGGAAGGGACCTGGGGACCCAGTACTTC	CASSGRDLGTQYF	TRBV25-1	TRBJ2-5	NA	NA
TGCAGCGTTGAAGATCGTATGAAGGGCCCCGGGGAGCTGTTTTTT	CSVEDRMKGPGELFF	TRBV29-1	TRBJ2-2	NA	NA
TGTGCCAGCAAGCTACAGGGGATTGTGGAGACCCAGTACTTC	CASKLQGIVETQYF	TRBV2	TRBJ2-5	TRBD1	NA
TGTGCCAGCAGGGTGGGACTAGCGGGAGCCTACGAGCAGTACTTC	CASRVGLAGAYEQYF	TRBV7-2	TRBJ2-7	TRBD2	NA
TGTGCCAGCAGTTTAGGCAGGGTGGACCAGCCCCAGCATTTT	CASSLGRVDQPQHF	TRBV28	TRBJ1-5	NA	NA
TGTGCCAGTAGTATGACAGGGAACACTGAAGCTTTCTTT	CASSMTGNTEAFF	TRBV19	TRBJ1-1	NA	NA
TGTGCCAGCAGCTCTCGGGACTGGACAAGTGAGCAGTTCTTC	CASSSRDWTSEQFF	TRBV5-6	TRBJ2-1	NA	NA
TGTGCCAGCAGTTACTTGGACACTGAAGCTTTCTTT	CASSYLDTEAFF	TRBV6-6	TRBJ1-1	NA	NA
TGTGCCAGCAGCTTGCGTGGGACAGATACGCAGTATTTT	CASSLRGTDTQYF	TRBV5-4	TRBJ2-3	NA	once
TGTGCCAGTAGTCCCGGGACAGGAATGAACACTGAAGCTTTCTTT	CASSPGTGMNTEAFF	TRBV19	TRBJ1-1	TRBD1	NA
TGTGCCAGCAGTTTAGCCGAAACGCAGTATTTT	CASSLAETQYF	TRBV28	TRBJ2-3	NA	NA
TGTGCCAGCAGGAATCTCCCCGGCCGGCCAGCTTTCTTT	CASRNLPGRPAFF	TRBV6-5	TRBJ1-1	NA	NA
TGTGCCAGCAGTCTACAGGATTTTCCTGAAGCTTTCTTT	CASSLQDFPEAFF	TRBV28	TRBJ1-1	NA	medium-sized
TGTGCCAGCAGAGCCGGGACAGGGATCGGAAACACCATATATTTT	CASRAGTGIGNTIYF	TRBV6-6	TRBJ1-3	TRBD1	NA